This T cell receptor (beta chain) comes out of a study of cytomegalovirus exposure and HLA in healthy donors. Study-wide results and caveats: While the bulk of TCR sequences proved rare, some public TCRs turned up in many donors. Later on, an analysis found that several of the most significant clusters appeared to be linked to common viral pathogens, which included parvovirus B19. A likely sequencing artifact accounted for one observed cluster of highly shared sequence variants.

The V and J ends lost 1 base and 1 base respectively, with 8 bases between them. The CDR3 is 14 residues long. The germline V gene has CDR1 SGHNT and CDR2 YYREEE (reference sequence). Both 60 Vbeta primers and 13 Jbeta primers went into the PCR. Some clones are missing from TCRdb's copy, which holds only in-frame ones; the method was immunoSEQ multiplex PCR. The sample includes 150,000 to 200,000 clones, around four fifths of them seen just once. On this clone itself: The antigen remains undetermined.

This chain uses TRBV5-4 with TRBJ1-1; D gene unclear. This receptor was identified in a woman in her 30s in good health and CMV-seronegative. Sequencing was done on a sample of PBMCs. CDR3 sequence: CASSLPNRNTEAFF. The DNA for the CDR3 is TGTGCCAGCAGCTTGCCGAACAGGAACACTGAAGCTTTCTTT.